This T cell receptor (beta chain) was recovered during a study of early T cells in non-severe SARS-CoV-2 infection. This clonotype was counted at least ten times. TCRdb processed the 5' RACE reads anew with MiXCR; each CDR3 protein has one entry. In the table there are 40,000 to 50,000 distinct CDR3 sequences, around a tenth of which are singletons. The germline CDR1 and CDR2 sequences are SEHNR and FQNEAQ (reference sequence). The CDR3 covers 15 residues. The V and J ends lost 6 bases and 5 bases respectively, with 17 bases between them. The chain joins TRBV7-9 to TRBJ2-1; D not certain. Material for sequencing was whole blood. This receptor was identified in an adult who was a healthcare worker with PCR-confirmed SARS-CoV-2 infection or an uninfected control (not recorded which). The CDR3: CASSLAGKPNNEQFF. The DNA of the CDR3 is TGTGCCAGCAGTCTTGCAGGAAAGCCTAACAATGAGCAGTTCTTC.